This TCR beta chain comes out of a study of PD-L1 blockade in urothelial cancer. Assay: immunoSEQ multiplex PCR; the TCRdb copy retains only in-frame clones and omits some. The sample contains over 75,000 clones, about 89% of which appear only once. Time point defined: pretreatment peripheral blood. Germline trimming cut 6 bases from V and 9 bases from J; bases unmatched to any gene: 9. This CDR3 is built from 13 residues. From germline, CDR1 is SGDLS and CDR2 YYNGEE. Material: PBMCs, obtained around atezolizumab (anti-PD-L1) treatment. The V gene is TRBV9, the J gene TRBJ2-4, with 7 bases lining up with TRBD2. This TCR was sampled from a woman aged 80 or over with urothelial cancer. CDR3 coding DNA: TGTGCCAGCACCCTGGCGCCGGGGGGCATTCAGTACTTC. Translated, it gives CASTLAPGGIQYF.